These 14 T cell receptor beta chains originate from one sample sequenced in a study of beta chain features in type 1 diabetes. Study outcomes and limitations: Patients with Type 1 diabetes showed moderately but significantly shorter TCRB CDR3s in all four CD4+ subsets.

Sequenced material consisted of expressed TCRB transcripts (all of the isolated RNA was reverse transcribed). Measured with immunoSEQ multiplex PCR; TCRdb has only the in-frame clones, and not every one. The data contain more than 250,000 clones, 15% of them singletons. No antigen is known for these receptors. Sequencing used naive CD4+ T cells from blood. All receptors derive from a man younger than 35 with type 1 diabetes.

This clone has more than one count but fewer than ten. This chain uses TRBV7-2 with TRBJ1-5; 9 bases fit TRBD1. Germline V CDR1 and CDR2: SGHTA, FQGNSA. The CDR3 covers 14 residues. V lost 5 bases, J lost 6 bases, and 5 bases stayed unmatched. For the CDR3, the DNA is TGTGCCAGCAGCCAGAAGACAGGGGGTCAGCCCCAGCATTTT. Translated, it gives CASSQKTGGQPQHF.

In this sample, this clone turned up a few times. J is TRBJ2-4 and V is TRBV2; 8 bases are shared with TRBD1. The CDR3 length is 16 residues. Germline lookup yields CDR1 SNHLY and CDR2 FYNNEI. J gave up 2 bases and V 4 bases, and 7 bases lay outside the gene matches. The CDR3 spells CASSGGQDRTKNIQYF. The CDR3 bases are TGTGCCAGCAGTGGGGGACAGGATCGTACCAAAAACATTCAGTACTTC.

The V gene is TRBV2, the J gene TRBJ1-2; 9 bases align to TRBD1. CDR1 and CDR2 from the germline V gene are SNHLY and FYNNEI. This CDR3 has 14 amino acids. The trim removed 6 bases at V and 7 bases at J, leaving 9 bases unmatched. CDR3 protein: CASRRDREYSGYTF. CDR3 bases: TGTGCCAGCAGACGGGACAGGGAGTATAGTGGCTACACCTTC.

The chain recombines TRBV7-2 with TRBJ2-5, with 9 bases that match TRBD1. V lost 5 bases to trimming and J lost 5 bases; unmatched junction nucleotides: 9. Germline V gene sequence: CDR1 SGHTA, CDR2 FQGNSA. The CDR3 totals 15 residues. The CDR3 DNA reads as TGTGCCAGCAGCCTCCCATGGACAGGGGCCGAGACCCAGTACTTC. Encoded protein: CASSLPWTGAETQYF.

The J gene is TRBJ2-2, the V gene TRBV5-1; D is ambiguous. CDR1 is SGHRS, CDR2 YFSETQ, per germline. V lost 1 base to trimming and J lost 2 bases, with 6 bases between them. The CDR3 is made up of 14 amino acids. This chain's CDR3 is CASSLLPNTGELFF. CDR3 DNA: TGCGCCAGCAGCTTGCTCCCTAACACCGGGGAGCTGTTTTTT.

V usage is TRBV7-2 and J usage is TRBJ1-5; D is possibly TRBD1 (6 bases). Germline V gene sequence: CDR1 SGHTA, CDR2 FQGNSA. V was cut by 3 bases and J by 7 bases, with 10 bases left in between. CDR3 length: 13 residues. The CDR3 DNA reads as TGTGCCAGCAGCTTGCAGGGGACACAGCCCCAGCATTTT. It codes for CASSLQGTQPQHF.

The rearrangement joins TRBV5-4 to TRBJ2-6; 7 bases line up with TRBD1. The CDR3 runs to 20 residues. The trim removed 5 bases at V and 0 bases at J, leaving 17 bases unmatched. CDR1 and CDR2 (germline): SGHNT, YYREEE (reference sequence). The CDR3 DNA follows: TGTGCCAGCAGTTCATCACCCGGGACAGCTAAGAGCTCTGGGGCCAACGTCCTGACTTTC. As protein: CASSSSPGTAKSSGANVLTF.

The CDR3 here is CASSYSSGDNEQFF. DNA of the CDR3: TGTGCCAGCAGTTACTCCTCGGGGGACAATGAGCAGTTCTTC. This rearrangement joins TRBV6-5 to TRBJ2-1, with D perhaps TRBD2 (6 bases). CDR3 length: 14 amino acids. Trimming shortened V by 0 bases and J by 5 bases, and 8 bases separated the two germline ends. CDR1 is MNHEY and CDR2 is SVGAGI in the germline V gene.

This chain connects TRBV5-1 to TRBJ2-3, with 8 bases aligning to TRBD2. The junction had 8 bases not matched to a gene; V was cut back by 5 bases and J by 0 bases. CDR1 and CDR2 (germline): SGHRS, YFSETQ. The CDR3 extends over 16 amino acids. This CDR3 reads CASRAFAGGSTDTQYF. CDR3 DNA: TGCGCCAGCAGAGCCTTCGCGGGGGGTAGCACAGATACGCAGTATTTT.

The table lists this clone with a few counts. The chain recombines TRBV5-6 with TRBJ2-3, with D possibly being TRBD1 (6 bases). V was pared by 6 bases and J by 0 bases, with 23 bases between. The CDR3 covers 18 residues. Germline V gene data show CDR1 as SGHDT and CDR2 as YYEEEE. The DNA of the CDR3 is TGTGCCAGCACGGTTGTAGGGGGAACTCGACCTAGCACAGATACGCAGTATTTT. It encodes CASTVVGGTRPSTDTQYF.

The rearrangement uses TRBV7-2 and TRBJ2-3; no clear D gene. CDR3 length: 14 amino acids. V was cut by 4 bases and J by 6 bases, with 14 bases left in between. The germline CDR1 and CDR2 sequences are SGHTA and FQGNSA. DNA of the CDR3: TGTGCCAGCAGCTCGACGGCGGCCGCCGATACGCAGTATTTT. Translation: CASSSTAAADTQYF.

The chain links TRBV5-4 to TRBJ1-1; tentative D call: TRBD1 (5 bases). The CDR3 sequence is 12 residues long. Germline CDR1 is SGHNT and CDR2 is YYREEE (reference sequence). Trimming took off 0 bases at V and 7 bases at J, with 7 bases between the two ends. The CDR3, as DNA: TGTGCCAGCAGCTTGGGACAGATTGAAGCTTTCTTT. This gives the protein CASSLGQIEAFF.

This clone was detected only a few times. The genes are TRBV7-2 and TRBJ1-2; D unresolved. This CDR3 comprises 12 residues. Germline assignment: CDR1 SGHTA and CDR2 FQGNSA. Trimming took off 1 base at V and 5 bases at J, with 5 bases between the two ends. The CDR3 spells CASSLVKYGYTF. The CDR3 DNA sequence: TGTGCCAGCAGCTTAGTCAAATATGGCTACACCTTC.

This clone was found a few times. Written as DNA, the CDR3 is TGCAGTGCCGCGGCCCCCGGGGAGCTGTTTTTT. This sequence encodes CSAAAPGELFF. The genes are TRBV20-1 and TRBJ2-2, with D unclear. Germline V CDR1 and CDR2: DFQATT, SNEGSKA (reference sequence). The CDR3 loop spans 11 amino acids. V was cut by 6 bases and J by 6 bases, with 8 bases left in between.